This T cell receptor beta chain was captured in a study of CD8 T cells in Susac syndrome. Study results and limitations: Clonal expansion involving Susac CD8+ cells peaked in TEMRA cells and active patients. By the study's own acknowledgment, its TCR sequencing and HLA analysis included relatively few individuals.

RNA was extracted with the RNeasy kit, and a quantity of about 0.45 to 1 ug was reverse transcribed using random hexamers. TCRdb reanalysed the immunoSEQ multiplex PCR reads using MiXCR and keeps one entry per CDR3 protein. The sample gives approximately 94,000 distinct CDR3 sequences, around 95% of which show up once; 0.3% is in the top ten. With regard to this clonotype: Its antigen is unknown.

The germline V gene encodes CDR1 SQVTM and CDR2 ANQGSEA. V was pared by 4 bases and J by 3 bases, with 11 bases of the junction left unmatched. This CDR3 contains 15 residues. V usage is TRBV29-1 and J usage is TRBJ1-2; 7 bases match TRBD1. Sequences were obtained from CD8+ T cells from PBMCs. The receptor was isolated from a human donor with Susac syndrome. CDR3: CSVARGGATDYGYTF. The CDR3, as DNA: TGCAGCGTTGCCAGGGGGGGGGCAACGGACTATGGCTACACCTTC.